This record concerns one T cell receptor (beta chain) sequence. Its target is unknown. The germline gives CDR1 SGHTA, CDR2 FQGNSA. There are 15 residues in the CDR3. Trimming shortened V by 3 bases and J by 3 bases, and 15 bases separated the two germline ends. This record belongs to a study of blood T cells in healthy people across ages. Study outcomes and limitations: Any changes in expanded clonotypes were possibly confounded, as donor CMV status remained unknown.

Primed by a sample-barcoded 5' primer and a J-beta primer mix, a second PCR proceeded for about 7 to 12 cycles. A template-switch adaptor containing 12 random nucleotides labeled each cDNA molecule. Each CDR3 protein gets one entry after TCRdb re-called the 5' RACE reads with MiXCR. The sample has around 990,000 distinct CDR3 sequences, around two fifths seen once. The TCR sequence derives from a man between 18 and 29 years old in good health. The chain is built from TRBV7-2 and TRBJ2-7; a weak D match, TRBD2 (5 bases). The sample consisted of blood. CDR3 bases: TGTGCCAGCAGCTTGGCCAGGACTTCGGTCTACGAGCAGTACTTC. Its translation is CASSLARTSVYEQYF. The whole variable domain, remainder taken from reference TRBV7-2 and TRBJ2-7, is GAGVSQSPSNKVTEKGKDVELRCDPISGHTALYWYRQSLGQGLEFLIYFQGNSAPDKSGLPSDRFSAERTGGSVSTLTIQRTQQEDSAVYLCASSLARTSVYEQYFGPGTRLTVT.